Following are 22 T cell receptor beta chains from one sample sequenced in a study of Graves' ophthalmopathy and Graves' hyperthyroidism. Amplified material comprised TCR beta CDR3 regions derived from RNA transcripts. RT-PCR was first run with HTBI primers, then multiplex PCR in a second round. TCRdb independently ran MiXCR on the multiplex PCR reads; one entry per CDR3 protein. Of 600,000 to 950,000 distinct CDR3 sequences in the sample, roughly 40% are singletons; the top ten hold around 40%. Sequencing used peripheral blood. The receptors stem from an adult man with Graves' ophthalmopathy.

Details on this clonotype: Being one base from a much bigger clone, this may be a read error. J is TRBJ1-2 and V is TRBV2; D gene uncertain. Trimming took off 7 bases at V and 8 bases at J, with 11 bases between the two ends. From germline, CDR1 is SNHLY and CDR2 FYNNEI. The CDR3 has 11 residues. The CDR3 nucleotides are TGTGCCAGCAACGAGGGCGAGGGCTACACCTTC. Its protein is CASNEGEGYTF.

Comment on this clonotype: The conserved closing phenylalanine or tryptophan is absent in this CDR3, likely reflecting a read error. The chain has TRBV29-1 and TRBJ2-7; D is unclear. This CDR3 region has 14 residues. From germline, CDR1 is SQVTM and CDR2 ANQGSEA. The V end was cut by 3 bases, the J end by 3 bases, with 15 bases between. CDR3 sequence (DNA): TGCAGCGTTGAGTCTACAGATACTCTCTACGAGCAGTACCTC. Amino acid sequence: CSVESTDTLYEQYL.

This clonotype appeared a few times. The chain employs TRBV19 and TRBJ2-7, with D maybe TRBD1 (6 bases). Trimming removed 0 bases at V and 1 base at J, with 13 bases between. The CDR3 is made up of 16 amino acids. Germline V gene sequence: CDR1 LNHDA, CDR2 SQIVND (reference sequence). CDR3 bases: TGTGCCAGTAGTATAGATCTACAGGGCGTATCCTACGAGCAGTACTTC. It translates to CASSIDLQGVSYEQYF.

This chain uses TRBV19 with TRBJ2-2; D gene unclear. The CDR3 is 16 residues long. Germline V gene lookup returns CDR1 LNHDA and CDR2 SQIVND (reference sequence). V lost 0 bases and J lost 4, with 12 bases in between. CDR3 in DNA: TGTGCCAGTAGTATAGATATCCAGGCTGTCACCGGGGAGCTGTTTTTT. It yields the protein CASSIDIQAVTGELFF.

The chain links TRBV24-1 to TRBJ1-5; TRBD1 matches at 7 bases. The germline CDR1 and CDR2 sequences are KGHDR and SFDVKD. V trimming: 1 base; J trimming: 14 bases; junction bases outside the gene matches: 10. The length of the CDR3 is 14 residues. For the CDR3, the DNA is TGTGCCACCAGTGATTTCCGGACAGGAGCCTACGAGCATTTT. Translated: CATSDFRTGAYEHF.

As regards this clonotype: Mismatch with germline at one junction end may stem from a read error. The genes are TRBV10-3 and TRBJ1-2; TRBD1 agrees at 7 bases. The germline CDR1 and CDR2 sequences are ENHRY and SYGVKD. The CDR3 covers 15 residues. CDR3 DNA: TGTGCCAGCAGTGAAGCGGAATACAGGGGCGATGGCTACACCTTC. It translates to CASSEAEYRGDGYTF.

The chain joins TRBV6-5 to TRBJ1-2, with TRBD1 matching 7 bases. V shed 0 bases, J shed 2 bases, and the junction held 3 bases outside the gene matches. The germline gives CDR1 MNHEY, CDR2 SVGAGI. This CDR3 is built from 15 residues. The CDR3 sequence is CASSYSGQLNYGYTF. CDR3 coding DNA: TGTGCCAGCAGTTACTCGGGACAGCTAAACTATGGCTACACCTTC.

In this sample, this clonotype turned up many times. The rearrangement joins TRBV7-6 to TRBJ2-7; D is uncertain. The CDR3 has 14 residues. Trimming left V 5 bases short and J 4 bases short, with 15 bases between. Germline CDR1 is SGHVS and CDR2 is FNYEAQ. CDR3 sequence: CASSPSGPLYEQYF. CDR3 coding DNA: TGTGCCAGCAGCCCATCCGGGCCTCTGTACGAGCAGTACTTC.

Details on this clonotype: The conserved phenylalanine or tryptophan is not found at the CDR3 terminus, so this likely reflects a read error. It is unclear where the CDR3 begins or ends on the DNA, so no DNA is shown, and the CDR3 is as TCRdb lists it. The rearrangement joins TRBV6-6 to TRBJ2-7; TRBD1, as called in the table, went unchecked against the DNA. 13 amino acids form the CDR3, both terminal residues included. Germline lookup yields CDR1 MNHNY and CDR2 SVGAGI (reference sequence). The CDR3 region is CASSYLGGQPPWL.

This clonotype has a handful of counts. V gene TRBV25-1 combines with J gene TRBJ1-6, with D possibly matching TRBD1 (6 bases). The CDR3 is made up of 14 amino acids. The germline gives CDR1 MGHDK, CDR2 SYGVNS. Trimming stripped 5 bases from V and 10 bases from J, with 15 bases between. The CDR3 loop is CASSYSQGFSPLHF. CDR3 coding DNA: TGTGCCAGCAGTTACTCCCAGGGGTTCTCACCCCTCCACTTT.

Many counts were recorded for this clonotype. V gene TRBV15 combines with J gene TRBJ2-5; 12 nucleotides match TRBD2. The CDR3 extends over 15 amino acids. The V segment lost 1 base and the J segment 5 bases; nucleotides outside the gene matches: 2. Germline assignment: CDR1 LNHNV and CDR2 YYDKDF (reference sequence). The CDR3 DNA is TGTGCCACCAGCAGAGGGACTAGCGGGATCGAGACCCAGTACTTC. Encoded protein: CATSRGTSGIETQYF.

The V and J genes are TRBV6-6 and TRBJ2-7; D gene ambiguous. Deletions cut 0 bases from V and 4 bases from J, with 10 bases between. This CDR3 has 14 amino acids. Germline lookup yields CDR1 MNHNY and CDR2 SVGAGI (reference sequence). In DNA form, the CDR3 reads TGTGCCAGCAGTTACTCGCCGGGTTCGTACGAGCAGTACTTC. It yields the protein CASSYSPGSYEQYF.

This clonotype was counted only a few times. The J gene is TRBJ1-1, the V gene TRBV20-1; TRBD1 might be the D (6 bases). The V end lost 1 base, the J end lost 5 bases, and 11 bases lay between the germline ends. CDR1 is DFQATT, CDR2 SNEGSKA, per germline (reference sequence). The CDR3 has 13 amino acids. CDR3 in DNA: TGCAGTGCTAGAGCACAGGGTGGAACTGAAGCTTTCTTT. As protein: CSARAQGGTEAFF.

The genes are TRBV19 and TRBJ1-1, with D possibly TRBD1 on 6 matching bases. This CDR3 has 15 residues. Germline V gene lookup returns CDR1 LNHDA and CDR2 SQIVND (reference sequence). V lost 6 bases and J 8 bases, leaving 22 bases between the germline ends. Here the CDR3 DNA reads TGTGCCAGTAGCAAGGGTCAGGGGCGAGTGGAGGAAGCTTTCTTT. It codes for CASSKGQGRVEEAFF.

This clonotype occurred many times. This chain joins TRBV14 and TRBJ1-2; 9 positions agree with TRBD1. The CDR3 consists of 14 residues. The germline gives CDR1 SGHDN, CDR2 FVKESK. V gave up 0 bases and J gave up 7 bases; unmatched junction bases: 3. CDR3 DNA sequence: TGTGCCAGCAGCCAAGATTTACAGGGGGCTGGCTACACCTTC. Translation: CASSQDLQGAGYTF.

This chain links TRBV12-3 or TRBV12-4 with TRBJ1-3; D unclear. The CDR3 has 14 amino acids. V was pared by 7 bases and J by 0 bases, with 10 bases between. The chain's CDR3 is CASTPWDSGNTIYF. CDR3 coding DNA: TGTGCCAGCACCCCATGGGACTCTGGAAACACCATATATTTT.

A few counts support this clonotype. The chain is built from TRBV7-3 and TRBJ1-4; unclear D gene. Germline V CDR1 and CDR2: SGHTA, FQGTGA. V lost 5 bases and J 0 bases, leaving 10 bases between the germline ends. CDR3 size: 15 residues. The CDR3 nucleotides read TGTGCCAGCAGCGATTTCGTGGCAACTAATGAAAAACTGTTTTTT. The encoded protein is CASSDFVATNEKLFF. Drawing the rest from reference TRBV7-3 and TRBJ1-4, the complete variable domain is GAGVSQTPSNKVTEKGKYVELRCDPISGHTALYWYRQSLGQGPEFLIYFQGTGAADDSGLPNDRFFAVRPEGSVSTLKIQRTERGDSAVYLCASSDFVATNEKLFFGSGTQLSVL.

The table lists this clonotype with many counts. A junction boundary mismatches the germline segment, possibly from a read error. In nucleotides, the CDR3 is TGTGCCAGCAGCTTAGGAGGGACCGGCGGGGTAGCTGCCTTC. It yields the protein CASSLGGTGGVAAF. This chain uses TRBV7-2 with TRBJ2-7, with D perhaps matching TRBD2 (6 bases). The CDR3 is made up of 14 amino acids. Germline assignment: CDR1 SGHTA and CDR2 FQGNSA.

The chain recombines TRBV20-1 with TRBJ2-7; D could derive from TRBD1 or TRBD2 (5 bases each). V lost 7 bases and J 5 bases, leaving 21 bases between the germline ends. Germline assignment: CDR1 DFQATT and CDR2 SNEGSKA (reference sequence). This CDR3 has 14 residues. The CDR3 DNA is TGCAGTGGGATCCGGGACGGCTACAAGGACGAGCAGTACTTC. Translation gives CSGIRDGYKDEQYF.

Only a few counts were recorded for this clonotype. V and J are TRBV19 and TRBJ1-3, with TRBD1 as a possible D gene (5 bases). This CDR3 region has 15 residues. The germline V and J ends were trimmed by 7 bases and 0 bases, with 13 bases remaining between them. CDR1 is LNHDA and CDR2 is SQIVND in the germline V gene (reference sequence). The CDR3 region is CASTRTDISGNTIYF. The DNA for the CDR3 is TGTGCCAGTACGAGGACGGACATCTCTGGAAACACCATATATTTT.

This clonotype was observed at least ten times. The gene calls are TRBV2 and TRBJ2-7, with 10 bases identical to TRBD1. Germline CDR1 reads SNHLY; CDR2 reads FYNNEI. Germline trimming cut 6 bases from V and 4 bases from J; bases unmatched to any gene: 9. The CDR3 is 15 residues long. This CDR3 reads CASRPTGTGVYEQYF. Written as DNA, the CDR3 is TGTGCCAGCAGACCCACCGGGACAGGGGTGTACGAGCAGTACTTC.

At least ten counts were recorded for this clonotype. V is TRBV25-1 and J is TRBJ2-2; D is uncertain. V was clipped by 5 bases and J by 1 base, with 8 bases between them. CDR1 MGHDK and CDR2 SYGVNS come from the germline V gene. The CDR3 runs to 14 residues. CDR3: CASSSDGNTGELFF. The CDR3 DNA is TGTGCCAGCAGTTCAGACGGGAACACCGGGGAGCTGTTTTTT.